The 25 T cell receptor beta chains given below trace back to one sample, sequenced in a study of cytomegalovirus exposure and HLA in healthy donors. Amplification used 60 Vbeta primers and 13 Jbeta primers. Assay used: immunoSEQ multiplex PCR; TCRdb lists only in-frame clones, some missing. The table lists fewer than 150,000 clones, about 80% of them singletons. Sequencing used PBMCs. The receptors stem from a man aged 35 to 55 in good health and CMV-seropositive.

The CDR3 DNA sequence: TGTGCCAGCAGCCAAGACGGACTTTTGAGAAACACTGAAGCTTTCTTT. It specifies CASSQDGLLRNTEAFF. The J gene is TRBJ1-1, the V gene TRBV11-3; no clear D gene. The CDR3 runs to 16 residues. V was pared by 5 bases and J by 2 bases, with 18 bases between. Germline CDR1 reads SGHNT; CDR2 reads YENEEA.

The chain joins TRBV2 to TRBJ2-3; unclear D gene. CDR3 length equals 15 residues. V lost 4 bases to trimming and J lost 0 bases, with 11 bases between them. CDR1 SNHLY and CDR2 FYNNEI come from the germline V gene. The CDR3 here is CASSVPGTSTDTQYF. The CDR3 DNA sequence: TGTGCCAGCAGTGTCCCGGGTACTAGCACAGATACGCAGTATTTT.

V gene TRBV7-7 combines with J gene TRBJ2-3; D ambiguous. CDR1 and CDR2 from the germline V gene are SSHAT and FNYEAQ (reference sequence). Trimming removed 1 base from V and 7 bases from J, with 9 bases in between. The CDR3 has 13 residues. CDR3 amino acids: CASSLERKHTQYF. In DNA, the CDR3 is TGTGCCAGCAGCTTAGAGCGCAAACATACGCAGTATTTT.

The chain joins TRBV10-3 to TRBJ2-2; 7 nucleotides align to TRBD1. J was trimmed by 3 bases and V by 6 bases; bases with no gene match: 7. The V gene's germline CDR1 is ENHRY and CDR2 SYGVKD. This CDR3 contains 15 residues. In DNA, the CDR3 is TGTGCCATCAGACCTGGCAGGGGGTACACCGGGGAGCTGTTTTTT. It codes for CAIRPGRGYTGELFF.

The DNA of the CDR3 is TGTGCCAGCAGTGAGTCTGGACAGGGATTGTCACCCCTCCACTTT. Translated: CASSESGQGLSPLHF. V is TRBV6-4 and J is TRBJ1-6; TRBD1 aligns across 8 bases. Per the germline V gene, CDR1 is MRHNA and CDR2 is SNTAGT. J gave up 10 bases and V 3 bases, and 8 bases lay outside the gene matches. CDR3 length: 15 amino acids.

This sequence joins TRBV6-9 and TRBJ1-4; D gene unclear. CDR1 is MNHGY, CDR2 SVAAGI, per germline. V was shortened by 4 bases and J by 8 bases, with 8 bases between the two germline ends. CDR3 length: 12 amino acids. The CDR3, as DNA: TGTGCCAGCAGTTCCCAGTCAGAAAAACTGTTTTTT. Protein: CASSSQSEKLFF.

V usage is TRBV7-6 and J usage is TRBJ2-1; D is possibly TRBD2 (6 bases). The length of the CDR3 is 16 residues. Trimming left V 1 base short and J 1 base short, with 11 bases between. Germline V gene lookup returns CDR1 SGHVS and CDR2 FNYEAQ. The CDR3 nucleotides are TGTGCCAGCAGCTTAGATCGGGCGGGATCCTACAATGAGCAGTTCTTC. Translating it yields CASSLDRAGSYNEQFF.

The chain combines TRBV11-2 with TRBJ2-2; D is possibly TRBD1 (6 bases). CDR1 is SGHAT, CDR2 FQNNGV, per germline. This CDR3 region has 16 residues. Between the trimmed V and J ends, which lost 5 bases and 0 bases, there was a span of 13 bases. The CDR3 DNA reads TGTGCCAGCAGCCCTCGGACAGCGACGAACACCGGGGAGCTGTTTTTT. Amino acid sequence: CASSPRTATNTGELFF.

The chain recombines TRBV18 with TRBJ2-7; tentative D call: TRBD1 (6 bases). CDR1 KGHSH and CDR2 LQKENI come from the germline V gene. CDR3 size: 14 residues. With 3 bases removed from V and 4 bases from J, the gap between germline ends came to 13 bases. The CDR3 DNA follows: TGTGCCAGCTCACCCTCTGGGGGCGTTTACGAGCAGTACTTC. Translation gives CASSPSGGVYEQYF. The entire variable domain, with the rest obtained from reference TRBV18 and TRBJ2-7, is as follows: NAGVMQNPRHLVRRRGQEARLRCSPMKGHSHVYWYRQLPEEGLKFMVYLQKENIIDESGMPKERFSAEFPKEGPSILRIQQVVRGDSAAYFCASSPSGGVYEQYFGPGTRLTVT.

The genes are TRBV27 and TRBJ2-1, with D possibly matching TRBD2 (5 bases). Germline CDR1 reads MNHEY; CDR2 reads SMNVEV (reference sequence). CDR3 length: 15 residues. The V gene lost 5 bases and the J gene lost 4 bases, with 15 bases spanning the gap. The CDR3 protein is CASSPRGYLYNEQFF. CDR3 sequence (DNA): TGTGCCAGCAGTCCCCGAGGGTATTTGTACAATGAGCAGTTCTTC.

V and J are TRBV7-2 and TRBJ2-1; D remains ambiguous. Germline-derived CDR1 and CDR2 are SGHTA and FQGNSA. The CDR3 runs to 19 residues. The V end was cut by 2 bases, the J end by 0 bases, with 20 bases between. The CDR3 here is CASSLQSVITLSSYNEQFF. CDR3 sequence (DNA): TGTGCCAGCAGCTTACAATCCGTGATCACCCTTAGCTCCTACAATGAGCAGTTCTTC.

This clone was observed a single time. The chain couples TRBV30 to TRBJ1-6; a weak D match, TRBD1 (5 bases). This CDR3 is 14 amino acids long. V lost 1 base and J 7 bases, leaving 11 bases between the germline ends. Per germline, CDR1 GTSNPN and CDR2 SVGIG (reference sequence). The CDR3 DNA reads TGTGCCTGGAGTGCAGGGCTGAAGAATTCACCCCTCCACTTT. Residues: CAWSAGLKNSPLHF.

The chain is built from TRBV6-5 and TRBJ1-6; possibly TRBD1 for D (5 bases). The germline gives CDR1 MNHEY, CDR2 SVGAGI. Trimming removed 7 bases at V and 10 bases at J, with 11 bases between. This CDR3 spans 12 amino acids. CDR3 sequence reads: CASTKRGSPLHF. CDR3 in DNA: TGTGCCAGCACTAAAAGGGGCTCACCCCTCCACTTT.

The chain has TRBV4-1 and TRBJ2-2; 14 nucleotides agree with TRBD2. Germline CDR1 is MGHRA and CDR2 is YSYEKL. Germline trimming cut 0 bases from V and 6 bases from J; bases unmatched to any gene: 3. CDR3 length: 17 residues. CDR3 protein: CASSQEGTSGSPGELFF. CDR3 coding DNA: TGCGCCAGCAGCCAAGAAGGGACTAGCGGGAGCCCCGGGGAGCTGTTTTTT.

This clone appeared a few times. The V and J genes are TRBV7-9 and TRBJ2-3; D unclear. Germline V gene sequence: CDR1 SEHNR, CDR2 FQNEAQ (reference sequence). This CDR3 spans 11 amino acids. The CDR3 reads CAVASTDTQYF. The CDR3 DNA reads TGTGCTGTGGCATCCACAGATACGCAGTATTTT. Full variable domain (remainder filled in from reference TRBV7-9 and TRBJ2-3): DTGVSQNPRHKITKRGQNVTFRCDPISEHNRLYWYRQTLGQGPEFLTYFQNEAQLEKSRLLSDRFSAERPKGSFSTLEIQRTEQGDSAMYLCAVASTDTQYFGPGTRLTVL.

The chain joins TRBV25-1 to TRBJ2-7, with D perhaps matching TRBD1 (6 bases). Trimming took 2 bases from V and 3 from J, leaving 17 bases between them. The CDR3 runs 16 residues. Germline CDR1 MGHDK, CDR2 SYGVNS. CDR3 bases: TGTGCCAGCAGTGAAGTTGGGGCAGGGGAGAACTACGAGCAGTACTTC. Translated, it gives CASSEVGAGENYEQYF.

The rearrangement links TRBV7-7 to TRBJ2-5; D remains unclear. This CDR3 spans 15 amino acids. Looked up from germline, CDR1 is SSHAT and CDR2 is FNYEAQ (reference sequence). V dropped 8 bases and J dropped 5 bases, with 21 bases sitting between them. The CDR3 nucleotides read TGTGCCAGCGCCGCCGCCGCAAGGCCGAGGGAGACCCAGTACTTC. Protein sequence: CASAAAARPRETQYF.

This clone was observed a handful of times. The rearrangement uses TRBV18 and TRBJ2-7; TRBD1 is a possible D gene (6 bases). Trimming removed 6 bases from V and 0 bases from J, with 12 bases in between. Looked up from germline, CDR1 is KGHSH and CDR2 is LQKENI. CDR3 length equals 14 residues. Written as DNA, the CDR3 is TGTGCCAGCTCCCCAACAGGGAACTCCTACGAGCAGTACTTC. Its protein is CASSPTGNSYEQYF.

The chain carries TRBV18 and TRBJ1-2; 8 nucleotides agree with TRBD1. CDR1 KGHSH and CDR2 LQKENI come from the germline V gene. V was pared by 6 bases and J by 3 bases, with 6 bases of the junction left unmatched. CDR3 length equals 14 residues. CDR3 DNA: TGTGCCAGCTCTCCCTCGACAGGGGACTATGGCTACACCTTC. This gives the protein CASSPSTGDYGYTF.

The genes are TRBV19 and TRBJ2-6, with D possibly matching TRBD2 (5 bases). The CDR3 spans 14 residues. V was shortened by 6 bases and J by 2 bases, with 8 bases between the two germline ends. Germline assignment: CDR1 LNHDA and CDR2 SQIVND (reference sequence). For the CDR3, the DNA is TGTGCCAGTAGGCCCGGGGCTGGGGCCAACGTCCTGACTTTC. This codes for CASRPGAGANVLTF.

The chain joins TRBV5-1 to TRBJ1-1, with D unresolved. With 0 bases removed from V and 0 bases from J, the gap between germline ends came to 6 bases. CDR3 length: 14 amino acids. In germline, CDR1 is SGHRS, CDR2 YFSETQ. The CDR3 bases are TGCGCCAGCAGCTTGGACAGTCTGAACACTGAAGCTTTCTTT. Translation: CASSLDSLNTEAFF.

This clone was detected only once. The gene calls are TRBV6-1 and TRBJ2-7, with no clear D. Between the trimmed V and J ends, which lost 1 base and 3 bases, there was a span of 10 bases. From germline, CDR1 is MNHNS and CDR2 SASEGT. The CDR3 has 14 amino acids. In DNA, the CDR3 is TGTGCCAGCAGTGAAGAGTTTGTAGACTACGAGCAGTACTTC. It is translated as CASSEEFVDYEQYF.

The chain links TRBV11-3 to TRBJ2-1; tentatively, D is TRBD1 (6 bases). Trimming took 6 bases from V and 0 from J, leaving 18 bases between them. Germline values: CDR1 SGHNT, CDR2 YENEEA. CDR3 length equals 17 residues. The DNA of the CDR3 is TGTGCCAGCAGTCAGCCGGGACACCCTGCCTCCTACAATGAGCAGTTCTTC. Amino acids: CASSQPGHPASYNEQFF.

The chain uses TRBV6-1 and TRBJ2-7; D gene unclear. V lost 3 bases to trimming and J lost 7 bases, with 10 bases between them. CDR1 and CDR2 (germline): MNHNS, SASEGT. The CDR3 length is 12 residues. CDR3 nucleotide sequence: TGTGCCAGCAGTGATAGTGCGAGGGAGCAGTACTTC. This codes for CASSDSAREQYF.

The gene calls are TRBV28 and TRBJ1-2, with D maybe TRBD1 (5 bases). The V and J ends lost 5 bases and 6 bases respectively, with 22 bases between them. The CDR3 is 16 amino acids. The germline V gene has CDR1 MDHEN and CDR2 SYDVKM. CDR3 in amino acids: CASSPLGGGIEHGYTF. As DNA, the CDR3 is TGTGCCAGCAGTCCCCTAGGCGGGGGAATAGAGCATGGCTACACCTTC.